This TCR beta chain was captured by sequencing in a study of naive and memory T cell subsets. Findings and limits, study-wide: A few larger clonotypes appeared in naive repertoires, especially CD8, possibly memory cells re-expressing CD45RA. Diversity fell and Gini index rose from naive through CM, EM, EMRA.

This clonotype came up many times. Its specificity is not known. CD8 T cells were positively selected from what remained after CD4 positive selection. Cells stained for CD3, CD4, CD8, CD45RA and CD27 were sorted into four subsets. V lost 1 base to trimming and J lost 8 bases, with 17 bases between them. This CDR3 is built from 16 residues. The beta constant-region primer was an equimolar mix of two oligonucleotides covering TRBC1 and TRBC2. The ligated cDNA underwent four PCR rounds using SP2 and nested alpha and beta constant-region primers. TCRdb passed the UMI-ligation and nested PCR reads through MiXCR, listing each CDR3 protein once. The table shows just over 80,000 distinct CDR3 sequences, with over 9% occurring only once.

Sequenced input: naive CD8+ T cells from blood. The sequence came from a human donor in good health. The rearrangement links TRBV12-3 or TRBV12-4 to TRBJ1-4; D gene ambiguous. The CDR3: CASSLGPGVSREKLFF. CDR3 in DNA: TGTGCCAGCAGTTTAGGTCCAGGTGTCAGTCGAGAAAAACTGTTTTTT.